The 28 T cell receptor beta chains listed next were all sequenced from one sample in a study of siplizumab effects on memory and regulatory T cells. Repertoires were generated with immunoSEQ multiplex PCR, while TCRdb's copy carries only in-frame clones and drops some. Of more than 60,000 clones in the sample, just over 90% were seen once. Sequenced sample: CD8+ T cells sorted from blood. The receptors here all came from a human donor in good health.

This clone was picked up a small number of times. The rearrangement joins TRBV28 to TRBJ1-6; 7 bases are shared with TRBD1. The CDR3 has 13 residues. J lost 10 bases, V lost 4 bases, and 4 bases had no gene match. CDR1 and CDR2 from the germline V gene are MDHEN and SYDVKM. The CDR3: CASSYRGSSPLHF. In DNA form, the CDR3 reads TGTGCCAGCAGTTACAGGGGTAGCTCACCCCTCCACTTT.

The V call is TRBV7-9, the J call TRBJ1-1; D is ambiguous. V was clipped by 1 base and J by 4 bases, with 10 bases between them. This CDR3 has 14 residues. Germline values: CDR1 SEHNR, CDR2 FQNEAQ (reference sequence). The CDR3 here is CASSLGTHPTEAFF. In DNA, the CDR3 is TGTGCCAGCAGCTTAGGGACCCACCCCACTGAAGCTTTCTTT.

The chain employs TRBV9 and TRBJ2-7, with 7 bases matching TRBD1. The V segment lost 5 bases and the J segment 2 bases; nucleotides outside the gene matches: 16. The germline V gene encodes CDR1 SGDLS and CDR2 YYNGEE. This CDR3 has 17 amino acids. The CDR3 nucleotides are TGTGCCAGCAGTTCCAATCGCGAACAGGGGTTTCCCTACGAGCAGTACTTC. Amino acid sequence: CASSSNREQGFPYEQYF.

Only one count was recorded for this clone. The gene calls are TRBV10-1 and TRBJ1-3, with D uncertain. CDR3 length equals 14 residues. V gave up 3 bases and J gave up 6 bases, with 12 bases separating them. Germline V gene data show CDR1 as WNHNN and CDR2 as SYGVQD (reference sequence). The CDR3 spells CASSDGLTENTIYF. CDR3 in DNA: TGCGCCAGCAGTGATGGACTGACGGAAAACACCATATATTTT.

The J gene is TRBJ1-1, the V gene TRBV4-1; D ambiguous. V lost 4 bases and J lost 7, with 16 bases in between. The CDR3 consists of 14 residues. Germline CDR1 and CDR2: MGHRA and YSYEKL. CDR3 in DNA: TGCGCCAGCAGCCCATTATGGCCCTACTATGAAGCTTTCTTT. This codes for CASSPLWPYYEAFF.

The chain is built from TRBV4-1 and TRBJ1-2; 8 positions agree with TRBD1. V was clipped by 0 bases and J by 5 bases; unmatched bases: 8. In germline, CDR1 is MGHRA, CDR2 YSYEKL. The length of the CDR3 is 16 residues. The chain's CDR3 is CASSQDRGPPDYGYTF. The CDR3, as DNA: TGCGCCAGCAGCCAAGACAGGGGGCCTCCCGATTATGGCTACACCTTC.

This chain connects TRBV27 to TRBJ2-1; D perhaps matches TRBD2 (6 bases). The CDR3 contains 15 residues. V lost 6 bases to trimming and J lost 0 bases, with 12 bases between them. CDR1 and CDR2 (germline): MNHEY, SMNVEV (reference sequence). The CDR3 nucleotides read TGTGCCAGCAGCACCGGGACTCCCTCCTACAATGAGCAGTTCTTC. This sequence encodes CASSTGTPSYNEQFF.

The V call is TRBV4-1, the J call TRBJ2-1; 16 nucleotides agree with TRBD2. This CDR3 spans 15 amino acids. Trimming took 5 bases from V and 5 from J; bases not matched to a gene: 0. Germline values: CDR1 MGHRA, CDR2 YSYEKL. In DNA, the CDR3 is TGCGCCAGCAGCGGGACTAGCGGGGGGGACAATGAGCAGTTCTTC. It codes for CASSGTSGGDNEQFF.

V gene TRBV2 combines with J gene TRBJ2-3; 10 nucleotides line up with TRBD2. Germline trimming cut 2 bases from V and 4 bases from J; bases unmatched to any gene: 3. The CDR3 sequence is 15 residues long. Per germline, CDR1 SNHLY and CDR2 FYNNEI. DNA of the CDR3: TGTGCCAGCAGTGAAATAGCGGGGGGCCCAGATACGCAGTATTTT. It is translated as CASSEIAGGPDTQYF.

The chain has TRBV11-2 and TRBJ1-2, with D unclear. Trimming removed 4 bases from V and 2 bases from J, with 8 bases in between. There are 13 residues in the CDR3. CDR1 is SGHAT, CDR2 FQNNGV, per germline. The CDR3 nucleotides are TGTGCCAGCAGCTCCGGTCCCAACTATGGCTACACCTTC. It encodes CASSSGPNYGYTF.

This chain joins TRBV7-2 and TRBJ1-6; no reliable D call. CDR3 length: 13 residues. Germline-derived CDR1 and CDR2 are SGHTA and FQGNSA. Deletions cut 1 base from V and 10 bases from J, with 8 bases between. In DNA, the CDR3 is TGTGCCAGCAGCTTAGGATCGGTGTCACCCCTCCACTTT. It is translated as CASSLGSVSPLHF.

The chain links TRBV7-2 to TRBJ2-5; TRBD2 matches 12 bases. The V and J ends lost 1 base and 4 bases, in that order; junction bases with no gene match: 7. This CDR3 comprises 17 residues. Germline CDR1 is SGHTA and CDR2 is FQGNSA. This chain's CDR3 is CASSLVLAGGPLETQYF. The DNA for the CDR3 is TGTGCCAGCAGCTTAGTTCTAGCGGGGGGGCCTTTAGAGACCCAGTACTTC.

The chain links TRBV15 to TRBJ1-6; TRBD1 is a possible D gene (6 bases). Germline assignment: CDR1 LNHNV and CDR2 YYDKDF (reference sequence). The CDR3 contains 15 residues. V lost 0 bases and J lost 8, with 11 bases in between. CDR3 protein: CATSRELAGDSPLHF. In DNA form, the CDR3 reads TGTGCCACCAGCAGAGAATTGGCAGGGGATTCACCCCTCCACTTT. The full variable domain, with the rest looked up from reference TRBV15 and TRBJ1-6, is DAMVIQNPRYQVTQFGKPVTLSCSQTLNHNVMYWYQQKSSQAPKLLFHYYDKDFNNEADTPDNFQSRRPNTSFCFLDIRSPGLGDTAMYLCATSRELAGDSPLHFGNGTRLTVT.

This chain uses TRBV5-1 with TRBJ1-5; TRBD1 aligns across 9 bases. Germline assignment: CDR1 SGHRS and CDR2 YFSETQ. Trimming at V came to 1 base and at J to 4 bases, leaving 3 bases not matched to a gene. The CDR3 has 15 residues. The CDR3 DNA is TGCGCCAGCAGCTTGACAGGGGGCCGGAATCAGCCCCAGCATTTT. Translating it yields CASSLTGGRNQPQHF.

The V call is TRBV5-4, the J call TRBJ2-3; D remains ambiguous. V lost 4 bases to trimming and J lost 5 bases, with 8 bases between them. This CDR3 has 12 residues. In germline, CDR1 is SGHNT, CDR2 YYREEE (reference sequence). DNA of the CDR3: TGTGCCAGCAGCCCTAAAATAGATACGCAGTATTTT. This sequence encodes CASSPKIDTQYF.

The gene calls are TRBV5-1 and TRBJ2-2; D is ambiguous. The V gene lost 4 bases and the J gene lost 4 bases, with 11 bases spanning the gap. This CDR3 spans 14 amino acids. The germline gives CDR1 SGHRS, CDR2 YFSETQ. CDR3 loop: CASSADAATGELFF. Written as DNA, the CDR3 is TGCGCCAGCAGCGCGGACGCTGCCACCGGGGAGCTGTTTTTT. Drawing the rest from reference TRBV5-1 and TRBJ2-2, the complete variable domain is KAGVTQTPRYLIKTRGQQVTLSCSPISGHRSVSWYQQTPGQGLQFLFEYFSETQRNKGNFPGRFSGRQFSNSRSEMNVSTLELGDSALYLCASSADAATGELFFGEGSRLTVL.

The CDR3 nucleotides read TGTGCCAGCAGCCCCCAGGTCCTGTACCAAGAGACCCAGTACTTC. Translating it yields CASSPQVLYQETQYF. This chain joins TRBV7-8 and TRBJ2-5; the D is unclear. Germline assignment: CDR1 SGHVS and CDR2 FQNEAQ. This CDR3 is 15 amino acids long. Between the trimmed V and J ends, which lost 5 bases and 0 bases, there was a span of 13 bases. Supplemented by reference TRBV7-8 and TRBJ2-5, the full variable domain reads GAGVSQSPRYKVAKRGQDVALRCDPISGHVSLFWYQQALGQGPEFLTYFQNEAQLDKSGLPSDRFFAERPEGSVSTLKIQRTQQEDSAVYLCASSPQVLYQETQYFGPGTRLLVL.

This chain connects TRBV19 to TRBJ1-6, with no clear D. This CDR3 comprises 13 residues. V dropped 9 bases and J dropped 7 bases, with 13 bases sitting between them. CDR1 and CDR2 from the germline V gene are LNHDA and SQIVND (reference sequence). DNA for the CDR3: TGTGCCAGCCGAGGAGTTGGGAATTCACCCCTCCACTTT. This codes for CASRGVGNSPLHF.

This clone was seen a handful of times. The sample carries other DNA sequences with the same CDR3. V usage is TRBV18 and J usage is TRBJ2-3; D is uncertain. Per the germline V gene, CDR1 is KGHSH and CDR2 is LQKENI. CDR3 length: 14 amino acids. V was shortened by 0 bases and J by 1 base, with 5 bases between the two germline ends. In DNA form, the CDR3 reads TGTGCCAGCTCACCACCCCTCGGCACAGATACGCAGTATTTT. Encoded protein: CASSPPLGTDTQYF. The variable domain in full, completed from reference TRBV18 and TRBJ2-3, reads NAGVMQNPRHLVRRRGQEARLRCSPMKGHSHVYWYRQLPEEGLKFMVYLQKENIIDESGMPKERFSAEFPKEGPSILRIQQVVRGDSAAYFCASSPPLGTDTQYFGPGTRLTVL.

V and J are TRBV11-3 and TRBJ2-2, with D possibly matching TRBD1 (5 bases). V lost 3 bases to trimming and J lost 0 bases, with 8 bases between them. CDR3 length equals 15 residues. Germline values: CDR1 SGHNT, CDR2 YENEEA. This CDR3 reads CASSLTDANTGELFF. The CDR3 DNA reads TGTGCCAGCAGCTTGACAGATGCGAACACCGGGGAGCTGTTTTTT.

The count of this clone is one. This chain connects TRBV2 to TRBJ2-3; D may be TRBD2 (5 bases). This CDR3 is built from 17 residues. V lost 6 bases and J lost 0, with 19 bases in between. CDR1 SNHLY and CDR2 FYNNEI come from the germline V gene. The CDR3 nucleotides are TGTGCCAGCAGGGACCTAATAGTAGGGAGTAGCACAGATACGCAGTATTTT. Encoded protein: CASRDLIVGSSTDTQYF. Drawing the rest from reference TRBV2 and TRBJ2-3, the complete variable domain is EPEVTQTPSHQVTQMGQEVILRCVPISNHLYFYWYRQILGQKVEFLVSFYNNEISEKSEIFDDQFSVERPDGSNFTLKIRSTKLEDSAMYFCASRDLIVGSSTDTQYFGPGTRLTVL.

The chain employs TRBV7-8 and TRBJ1-5; D is perhaps TRBD1 (6 bases). The CDR3 spans 16 residues. Germline-derived CDR1 and CDR2 are SGHVS and FQNEAQ. Trimming cost V 5 bases and J 0 bases, with 14 bases left between them. DNA of the CDR3: TGTGCCAGCAGCACCGGGACAACCAATAGCAATCAGCCCCAGCATTTT. Translation gives CASSTGTTNSNQPQHF.

This sequence joins TRBV28 and TRBJ1-2; D may be TRBD1 (5 bases). V was shortened by 7 bases and J by 6 bases, with 24 bases between the two germline ends. The germline gives CDR1 MDHEN, CDR2 SYDVKM. The CDR3 totals 16 residues. Written as DNA, the CDR3 is TGTGCCAGCACCACACTCCTCGATCAGGGACGGGATGGCTACACCTTC. Protein sequence: CASTTLLDQGRDGYTF.

The V and J genes are TRBV14 and TRBJ1-1, with D possibly matching TRBD1 (6 bases). V dropped 4 bases and J dropped 5 bases, with 14 bases sitting between them. The CDR3 spans 14 residues. Germline V lookup: CDR1 SGHDN, CDR2 FVKESK. The CDR3 DNA sequence: TGTGCCAGCAGCCCCACAGGGCTCGAGACTGAAGCTTTCTTT. Protein product: CASSPTGLETEAFF.

In nucleotides, the CDR3 is TGTGCCAGCAGCGCCCCTCAGGGTGCTAGCACAGATACGCAGTATTTT. It translates to CASSAPQGASTDTQYF. The rearrangement uses TRBV9 and TRBJ2-3; possibly TRBD1 for D (5 bases). The germline V and J ends were trimmed by 3 bases and 0 bases, with 14 bases remaining between them. Germline V gene data show CDR1 as SGDLS and CDR2 as YYNGEE. CDR3 size: 16 residues.

This clone was recorded a few times. The V call is TRBV6-4, the J call TRBJ2-3; TRBD2 might be the D (6 bases). The germline V gene has CDR1 MRHNA and CDR2 SNTAGT. Between the trimmed V and J ends, which lost 0 bases and 3 bases, there was a span of 10 bases. The CDR3 spans 15 residues. CDR3 coding DNA: TGTGCCAGCAGTGACTCGATGGGGGGAACAGATACGCAGTATTTT. It is translated as CASSDSMGGTDTQYF.

The CDR3 sequence is CASSVGQQNSNTEAFF. The CDR3 DNA sequence: TGTGCCAGCAGCGTAGGACAGCAGAATTCGAACACTGAAGCTTTCTTT. V and J are TRBV9 and TRBJ1-1; TRBD1 is a possible D gene (5 bases). CDR1 SGDLS and CDR2 YYNGEE come from the germline V gene. The CDR3 runs 16 residues. Trimming removed 0 bases at V and 1 base at J, with 13 bases between.

The rearrangement links TRBV5-4 to TRBJ2-3; D may correspond to TRBD1 or TRBD2 (5 bases each). The CDR3 totals 15 residues. The germline V and J ends were trimmed by 4 bases and 2 bases, with 14 bases remaining between them. Germline assignment: CDR1 SGHNT and CDR2 YYREEE (reference sequence). CDR3 nucleotide sequence: TGTGCCAGCAGCATAGGGACGGGAACCACAGATACGCAGTATTTT. This gives the protein CASSIGTGTTDTQYF.